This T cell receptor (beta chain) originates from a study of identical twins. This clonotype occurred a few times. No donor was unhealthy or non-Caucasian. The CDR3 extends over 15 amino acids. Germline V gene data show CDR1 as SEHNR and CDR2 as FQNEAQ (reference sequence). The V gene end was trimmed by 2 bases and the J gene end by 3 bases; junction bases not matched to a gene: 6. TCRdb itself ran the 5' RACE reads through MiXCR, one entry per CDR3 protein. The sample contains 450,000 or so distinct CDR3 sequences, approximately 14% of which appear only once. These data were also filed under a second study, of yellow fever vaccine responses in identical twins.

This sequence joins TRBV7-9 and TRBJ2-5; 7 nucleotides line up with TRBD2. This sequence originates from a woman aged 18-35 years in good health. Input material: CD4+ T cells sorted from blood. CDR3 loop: CASSLTSGVEETQYF. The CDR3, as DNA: TGTGCCAGCAGCTTAACCAGCGGGGTCGAAGAGACCCAGTACTTC.